Shown below are 8 T cell receptor beta chains from a single sample sequenced in a study of cytotoxic CD8 clonotypes in ibrutinib-treated CLL. Sequencing was performed with immunoSEQ multiplex PCR; in TCRdb, only in-frame clones are kept and a portion is missing. Here the sample spans some 200,000 clones, about three quarters being singletons. The sample here was PBMCs, taken after 12 months of ibrutinib treatment. The receptors shown here come from a human donor with chronic lymphocytic leukemia.

The chain joins TRBV5-1 to TRBJ1-1, with D possibly matching TRBD1 (6 bases). Germline CDR1 is SGHRS and CDR2 is YFSETQ. The CDR3 length is 14 residues. V was clipped by 4 bases and J by 1 base, with 11 bases between them. This chain's CDR3 is CASSKGHPNTEAFF. The CDR3 bases are TGCGCCAGCAGCAAGGGACACCCGAACACTGAAGCTTTCTTT.

The chain employs TRBV29-1 and TRBJ2-1; 9 bases align to TRBD2. The CDR3 loop spans 15 amino acids. The J segment lost 4 bases and the V segment lost 5 bases, leaving 9 bases of the junction unmatched. Germline V CDR1 and CDR2: SQVTM, ANQGSEA. CDR3 bases: TGCAGCGTTAGGAGCGGGAGGCCTTCTTACAATGAGCAGTTCTTC. The encoded protein is CSVRSGRPSYNEQFF.

The rearrangement links TRBV30 to TRBJ1-2; 7 bases map to TRBD1. The CDR3 sequence is 15 residues long. The V gene end was trimmed by 2 bases and the J gene end by 4 bases; junction bases not matched to a gene: 10. Germline-derived CDR1 and CDR2 are GTSNPN and SVGIG (reference sequence). The CDR3 DNA sequence: TGTGCCTGGAGTCCTACAGGGGATGAGCGCTATGGCTACACCTTC. It is translated as CAWSPTGDERYGYTF.

The chain has TRBV28 and TRBJ2-7; 9 positions match TRBD2. The CDR3 is 18 residues long. V lost 3 bases, J lost 2 bases, and 14 bases stayed unmatched. From germline, CDR1 is MDHEN and CDR2 SYDVKM. CDR3 region: CASSFIPSGTRSAYEQYF. The CDR3 DNA follows: TGTGCCAGCAGTTTCATACCTAGCGGGACACGTAGCGCCTACGAGCAGTACTTC.

A few counts support this clone. The chain is built from TRBV9 and TRBJ1-3; TRBD1 aligns across 9 bases. Germline CDR1 reads SGDLS; CDR2 reads YYNGEE. The CDR3 length is 16 residues. Germline trimming cut 3 bases from V and 3 bases from J; bases unmatched to any gene: 7. In DNA form, the CDR3 reads TGTGCCAGCAGCGCCGGGACAGGGAGAGGTGGAAACACCATATATTTT. This codes for CASSAGTGRGGNTIYF.

The CDR3 DNA sequence: TGTGCCAGCAGCTTAAAACAGGGACCATATGGCTACACCTTC. This gives the protein CASSLKQGPYGYTF. V gene TRBV7-9 combines with J gene TRBJ1-2, with a weak D call TRBD1 (6 bases). Germline CDR1 reads SEHNR; CDR2 reads FQNEAQ (reference sequence). CDR3 length equals 14 residues. Trimming shortened V by 2 bases and J by 5 bases, and 12 bases separated the two germline ends.

The chain has TRBV6-5 and TRBJ2-5, with 8 bases aligning to TRBD1. The CDR3 covers 15 residues. CDR1 and CDR2 from the germline V gene are MNHEY and SVGAGI. V lost 6 bases, J lost 7 bases, and 13 bases stayed unmatched. CDR3 sequence reads: CASRTWTGTVGTQYF. The CDR3, as DNA: TGTGCCAGCAGGACCTGGACAGGGACGGTTGGGACCCAGTACTTC.

V usage is TRBV11-2 and J usage is TRBJ2-3; maybe TRBD2 (6 bases). Germline CDR1 SGHAT, CDR2 FQNNGV. The V gene lost 2 bases and the J gene lost 9 bases, with 18 bases spanning the gap. The CDR3 extends over 15 amino acids. The chain's CDR3 is CASSLKGSGRGTQYF. DNA for the CDR3: TGTGCCAGCAGCTTAAAGGGTTCGGGGCGGGGCACGCAGTATTTT.